These T cell receptor beta chains were read from a single sample in a study of identical twins. TCRdb re-derived calls from the 5' RACE reads in MiXCR, one entry per CDR3 protein. The sample lists around 670,000 distinct CDR3 sequences; less than 7% were seen once. The sample consisted of naive T cells sorted from blood. Receptors were obtained from a man aged 18 to 29 in good health. Both conserved end residues are part of each CDR3. A D gene is named only where the DNA matches it firmly. Clone size appears in some rows only: once, few, many, or a class for an expanded clone.

size	D	V	J	CDR3	DNA
many	NA	TRBV6-2/TRBV6-3	TRBJ2-7	CASSLLLARSYEQYF	TGTGCCAGCAGTTTGCTCTTAGCCAGGTCCTACGAGCAGTACTTC
many	NA	TRBV5-1	TRBJ2-1	CASSLGTLVRYEQFF	TGCGCCAGCAGCTTGGGGACGCTAGTTAGGTATGAGCAGTTCTTC
many	TRBD1	TRBV18	TRBJ2-1	CASSPGQGASYNEQFF	TGTGCCAGCTCACCCGGACAGGGGGCGAGTTACAATGAGCAGTTCTTC
many	TRBD2	TRBV20-1	TRBJ2-1	CSASSGMAYNEQFF	TGCAGTGCTTCGAGCGGGATGGCCTACAATGAGCAGTTCTTC
few	TRBD2	TRBV6-1	TRBJ2-1	CASTLAGGKNEQFF	TGTGCCAGCACCCTAGCGGGAGGGAAGAATGAGCAGTTCTTC
NA	TRBD1	TRBV6-1	TRBJ2-5	CASSETGDQETQYF	TGTGCCAGCAGCGAAACAGGGGACCAAGAGACCCAGTACTTC
many	NA	TRBV20-1	TRBJ1-5	CSAGDTYSNQPQHF	TGCAGTGCTGGGGACACGTATAGCAATCAGCCCCAGCATTTT
NA	TRBD1	TRBV5-8	TRBJ2-5	CASNLQGKTQYF	TGTGCCAGCAATCTACAGGGGAAGACCCAGTACTTC
many	TRBD1	TRBV4-3	TRBJ1-6	CASSQGQGVNSPLHF	TGCGCCAGCAGCCAGGGACAGGGGGTGAATTCACCCCTCCACTTT
few	NA	TRBV3-1	TRBJ1-6	CASSPVTEAYNSPLHF	TGTGCCAGCAGCCCAGTAACCGAGGCCTATAATTCACCCCTCCACTTT
many	NA	TRBV7-9	TRBJ2-3	CASSPPAGRLTDTQYF	TGTGCCAGCAGCCCACCGGCGGGAAGGTTAACAGATACGCAGTATTTT
many	TRBD2	TRBV29-1	TRBJ2-1	CSVLLAGVGDEQFF	TGCAGCGTCCTACTAGCGGGAGTGGGCGATGAGCAGTTCTTC
NA	TRBD2	TRBV2	TRBJ2-1	CASSVSLAGYNEQFF	TGTGCCAGCAGTGTTAGTCTAGCGGGGTACAATGAGCAGTTCTTC
many	NA	TRBV28	TRBJ1-5	CASSLTPAQPQHF	TGTGCCAGCAGTTTAACGCCCGCCCAGCCCCAGCATTTT
NA	NA	TRBV24-1	TRBJ2-2	CATSDAGINTGELFF	TGTGCCACCAGTGACGCCGGGATAAACACCGGGGAGCTGTTTTTT
NA	TRBD2	TRBV20-1	TRBJ2-7	CSANSGGHYEQYF	TGCAGTGCAAATAGCGGGGGACACTACGAGCAGTACTTC
many	TRBD1	TRBV6-2/TRBV6-3	TRBJ2-7	CASSYRPGQGNEQYF	TGTGCCAGCAGTTACCGTCCGGGACAGGGAAACGAGCAGTACTTC
few	TRBD2	TRBV4-3	TRBJ2-7	CASSQDRSGRVSYEQYF	TGCGCCAGCAGCCAAGATCGTTCCGGGAGGGTCTCCTACGAGCAGTACTTC
many	NA	TRBV20-1	TRBJ2-4	CSASATGEAYF	TGCAGTGCTAGTGCCACAGGGGAGGCCTACTTC
many	NA	TRBV5-1	TRBJ2-3	CASRSWDTIDTQYF	TGCGCCAGCAGGTCCTGGGACACAATAGATACGCAGTATTTT
many	NA	TRBV12-3/TRBV12-4	TRBJ1-2	CASSFMTRDGYTF	TGTGCCAGCAGCTTCATGACACGTGACGGCTACACCTTC
few	NA	TRBV20-1	TRBJ2-7	CSATVAGRAGEQYF	TGCAGTGCTACCGTAGCCGGGAGAGCGGGCGAGCAGTACTTC
many	NA	TRBV12-3/TRBV12-4	TRBJ2-1	CASSLFPGEQFF	TGTGCCAGCAGTTTGTTTCCTGGTGAGCAGTTCTTC
NA	NA	TRBV7-6	TRBJ2-2	CASSLILSGELFF	TGTGCCAGCAGCTTAATACTGTCCGGGGAGCTGTTTTTT
NA	NA	TRBV9	TRBJ2-3	CASRGGHSTDTQYF	TGTGCCAGCCGAGGCGGGCATAGCACAGATACGCAGTATTTT
many	NA	TRBV12-3/TRBV12-4	TRBJ2-7	CASSLGRQVYEQYF	TGTGCCAGCAGTTTAGGGAGACAGGTCTACGAGCAGTACTTC
few	NA	TRBV4-1	TRBJ1-4	CASSQEATNEKLFF	TGCGCCAGCAGCCAGGAGGCAACTAATGAAAAACTGTTTTTT
many	NA	TRBV10-3	TRBJ2-7	CAISEPTMNEQYF	TGTGCCATCAGTGAGCCCACTATGAACGAGCAGTACTTC
NA	TRBD2	TRBV20-1	TRBJ2-7	CSAEFLLAGPEQYF	TGCAGTGCTGAGTTTTTGCTAGCGGGACCCGAGCAGTACTTC
many	TRBD2	TRBV5-1	TRBJ2-1	CASSFSSGGNEQFF	TGCGCCAGCAGCTTTTCTAGCGGAGGGAATGAGCAGTTCTTC
few	NA	TRBV7-6	TRBJ1-2	CASRRDGYTF	TGTGCCAGCAGGAGGGATGGCTACACCTTC
many	TRBD2	TRBV7-2	TRBJ2-3	CASSLSGRFDDTQYF	TGTGCCAGCAGCCTTAGCGGGAGATTCGATGATACGCAGTATTTT
NA	NA	TRBV5-1	TRBJ1-6	CASRAAANSPLHF	TGCGCCAGCAGGGCGGCAGCCAATTCACCCCTCCACTTT
few	TRBD2	TRBV7-2	TRBJ2-3	CASSLVGTSPTDTQYF	TGTGCCAGCAGCTTGGTTGGGACTAGCCCGACAGATACGCAGTATTTT
many	TRBD2	TRBV9	TRBJ2-1	CASSTLAGVNEQFF	TGTGCCAGCAGCACCTTAGCGGGAGTAAATGAGCAGTTCTTC
many	NA	TRBV29-1	TRBJ2-2	CSVEGDLTGELFF	TGCAGCGTTGAAGGGGACCTCACCGGGGAGCTGTTTTTT
few	TRBD1	TRBV11-1	TRBJ2-3	CASSLGRAVRGQDTQYF	TGTGCCAGCAGCTTAGGACGAGCGGTCAGGGGGCAAGATACGCAGTATTTT
few	TRBD1	TRBV5-1	TRBJ1-6	CASSREGTGGFSPLHF	TGCGCCAGCAGCAGGGAAGGGACAGGGGGATTTTCACCCCTCCACTTT
many	NA	TRBV12-3/TRBV12-4	TRBJ1-2	CASSLMGGPGFSDGYTF	TGTGCCAGCAGCCTCATGGGGGGCCCGGGGTTTTCCGATGGCTACACCTTC
few	NA	TRBV2	TRBJ1-3	CASTGGRNSGNTIYF	TGTGCCAGCACTGGGGGCAGAAACTCTGGAAACACCATATATTTT
many	NA	TRBV28	TRBJ2-7	CASSIRIYEQYF	TGTGCCAGCAGTATTCGGATCTACGAGCAGTACTTC
many	NA	TRBV20-1	TRBJ1-2	CSARWIGGYTF	TGCAGTGCTAGGTGGATCGGAGGCTACACCTTC
many	TRBD2	TRBV20-1	TRBJ2-1	CSATGRALNEQFF	TGCAGTGCTACAGGGAGGGCATTGAATGAGCAGTTCTTC
NA	NA	TRBV24-1	TRBJ2-1	CATSGIDRDSYNEQFF	TGTGCCACCAGCGGTATAGACAGAGACTCGTACAATGAGCAGTTCTTC
many	TRBD2	TRBV3-1	TRBJ2-1	CASSQDLAGLVGSRRNEQFF	TGTGCCAGCAGCCAAGATCTTGCAGGACTAGTGGGTTCGAGAAGGAATGAGCAGTTCTTC
NA	NA	TRBV27	TRBJ2-2	CASLASGKRVTGELFF	TGTGCCAGCCTAGCGTCGGGCAAGAGAGTTACCGGGGAGCTGTTTTTT